This T cell receptor (beta chain) was sequenced in a study of identifying expanded T cells in peripheral blood. General study findings and limits: Differentially abundant clones: about 1.2 between replicates, about 15 at around 14 days, 19 at four. Across healthy donors, higher total template counts meant significantly greater approximately 2-week count variance.

J gave up 3 bases and V 5 bases, and 6 bases lay outside the gene matches. The CDR3 contains 15 residues. The germline V gene has CDR1 SGHVS and CDR2 FQNEAQ. Clones were read by immunoSEQ multiplex PCR, and TCRdb kept only the in-frame ones, dropping some. Of 60,000 to 65,000 clones in the sample, approximately 83% were seen once. As for this clone: Its antigen remains unidentified.

No infections or other immune events were documented during collection. This clonotype originated in a person between 18 and 69 years old in good health. This chain links TRBV7-8 with TRBJ2-1; 8 nucleotides match TRBD1. Material for sequencing was blood. The CDR3 sequence is CASSDDRGNYNEQFF. CDR3 nucleotide sequence: TGTGCCAGCAGCGACGACAGGGGCAACTACAATGAGCAGTTCTTC.